This T cell receptor beta chain stems from a study of radiation and T cells in renal cell carcinoma. Study-wide results and caveats: In blood, top tumor clones expanded by 2 weeks, shrinking by 4.

Germline V gene data show CDR1 as SGHTS and CDR2 as YDEGEE. With 1 base clipped from V and 8 bases from J, the junction kept 6 bases outside the gene matches. The CDR3 extends over 15 amino acids. Time point indicated: blood 4 weeks post-SBRT, at nephrectomy. Treatment in this sample: 15 Gy SBRT to primary tumor, nephrectomy 4 weeks later. Radiation-treated patients gave blood at baseline, week 2 and week 4. Clones were read by immunoSEQ multiplex PCR, and TCRdb kept only the in-frame ones, dropping some. Altogether approximately 83,000 clones are present, approximately 80% being singletons, with the ten largest covering 9.4%. Concerning this clone itself: Its antigen is not known.

The sequenced sample was blood, obtained from a patient whose treatment included radiotherapy and nephrectomy. The sequence came from a man aged 45-65 years with renal cell carcinoma. The rearrangement joins TRBV5-8 to TRBJ2-2; 9 bases match TRBD1. The CDR3 protein is CASSLLQGAAGELFF. CDR3 coding DNA: TGTGCCAGCAGCTTGCTACAGGGGGCGGCGGGGGAGCTGTTTTTT.